The 26 T cell receptor beta chains below were found in one sample sequenced in a study of graft-versus-host responses after intestinal transplantation. Some clones are missing from TCRdb's copy, which holds only in-frame ones; the method was immunoSEQ multiplex PCR. The sample includes tens of thousands of clones, approximately 94% of them seen just once. This material consisted of PBMCs, taken 156 days after intestinal transplant. These receptors all come from a human patient who received an intestinal transplant, so some T cells may come from the graft donor.

V usage is TRBV28 and J usage is TRBJ2-4; no firm D call. This CDR3 has 14 residues. Germline lookup yields CDR1 MDHEN and CDR2 SYDVKM. The V end lost 1 base, the J end lost 7 bases, and 11 bases lay between the germline ends. The CDR3 spells CASSLSSVWNIQYF. The CDR3 DNA is TGTGCCAGCAGTTTATCAAGCGTTTGGAACATTCAGTACTTC.

The chain uses TRBV11-2 and TRBJ2-1; 8 bases are a match to TRBD2. The CDR3 has 15 amino acids. V lost 5 bases and J lost 4; bases outside the gene matches: 7. In germline, CDR1 is SGHAT, CDR2 FQNNGV. The CDR3 region is CASSPRGGWYNEQFF. In DNA form, the CDR3 reads TGTGCCAGCAGCCCCCGGGGGGGTTGGTACAATGAGCAGTTCTTC.

The chain employs TRBV5-6 and TRBJ2-2; D is unresolved. V lost 4 bases, J lost 7 bases, and 11 bases lay in between. Germline CDR1 is SGHDT and CDR2 is YYEEEE. The CDR3 is 13 residues long. The CDR3 reads CASSRPDNGELFF. CDR3 nucleotides: TGTGCCAGCAGCCGGCCCGATAACGGGGAGCTGTTTTTT.

The DNA for the CDR3 is TGTGCTAGTGGTTTGGGTTCGCCAGGGGGCCCTCTCAATGAGCAGTTCTTC. Residues: CASGLGSPGGPLNEQFF. The V gene is TRBV12-5, the J gene TRBJ2-1; TRBD1 matches at 8 bases. The J segment lost 6 bases and the V segment lost 1 base, leaving 11 bases of the junction unmatched. The CDR3 runs 17 residues. CDR1 and CDR2 (germline): LGHNT, FRNRAP. Variable domain in full (rest from reference TRBV12-5 and TRBJ2-1): DARVTQTPRHKVTEMGQEVTMRCQPILGHNTVFWYRQTMMQGLELLAYFRNRAPLDDSGMPKDRFSAEMPDATLATLKIQPSEPRDSAVYFCASGLGSPGGPLNEQFFGPGTRLTVL.

The chain links TRBV9 to TRBJ2-3; possibly TRBD2 for D (6 bases). Looked up from germline, CDR1 is SGDLS and CDR2 is YYNGEE. The CDR3 sequence is 14 residues long. The V end lost 0 bases, the J end lost 6 bases, and 11 bases lay between the germline ends. CDR3 sequence reads: CASSVEPGADTQYF. The CDR3 DNA is TGTGCCAGCAGCGTAGAACCGGGAGCGGATACGCAGTATTTT. Full variable domain (missing parts from reference TRBV9 and TRBJ2-3): DSGVTQTPKHLITATGQRVTLRCSPRSGDLSVYWYQQSLDQGLQFLIQYYNGEERAKGNILERFSAQQFPDLHSELNLSSLELGDSALYFCASSVEPGADTQYFGPGTRLTVL.

V gene TRBV6-5 combines with J gene TRBJ2-1; D not certain. CDR3 size: 11 residues. CDR1 is MNHEY, CDR2 SVGAGI, per germline. Trimming pared 6 bases from V and 6 bases from J, leaving 6 bases between. The CDR3 DNA follows: TGTGCCAGCAGCTACCTCAATGAGCAGTTCTTC. This gives the protein CASSYLNEQFF.

The chain couples TRBV6-5 to TRBJ1-1; perhaps TRBD1 as D (6 bases). The length of the CDR3 is 14 residues. In germline, CDR1 is MNHEY, CDR2 SVGAGI. V was clipped by 4 bases and J by 0 bases, with 9 bases between them. The CDR3 nucleotides read TGTGCCAGCAGTTTTCCAGGGGTGAACACTGAAGCTTTCTTT. Amino acid sequence: CASSFPGVNTEAFF.

This chain joins TRBV21-1 and TRBJ1-2. TRBV21-1 is a known pseudogene. The CDR3 loop spans 17 amino acids. The CDR3 DNA sequence: TGTGCCAGCAGAACGACTTTAGCTACAAGAAAGACCTATGGCTACACCTTC. This codes for CASRTTLATRKTYGYTF.

The rearrangement links TRBV19 to TRBJ2-7; a possible D gene is TRBD2 (5 bases). Germline V gene sequence: CDR1 LNHDA, CDR2 SQIVND (reference sequence). This CDR3 is 14 amino acids long. The ends were cut back, 2 bases at V and 7 bases at J, with 15 bases in the middle. Written as DNA, the CDR3 is TGTGCCAGTAGTATAAACCTCGTCCCGGGGGAGCAGTACTTC. This gives the protein CASSINLVPGEQYF.

J is TRBJ2-2 and V is TRBV5-5, with 9 bases matching TRBD2. Per germline, CDR1 SGHKS and CDR2 YYEKEE (reference sequence). Trimming at V came to 4 bases and at J to 4 bases, leaving 11 bases not matched to a gene. This CDR3 is built from 17 residues. CDR3 amino acids: CASSDASGVRGTGELFF. The CDR3 DNA follows: TGTGCCAGCAGCGACGCTAGCGGGGTTAGGGGCACCGGGGAGCTGTTTTTT.

Written as DNA, the CDR3 is TGTGCCAGTAATTCGGACTTCTATAATTCACCCCTCCACTTT. It codes for CASNSDFYNSPLHF. The gene calls are TRBV19 and TRBJ1-6; no firm D call. V gave up 7 bases and J gave up 3 bases, with 10 bases separating them. The CDR3 has 14 amino acids. Looked up from germline, CDR1 is LNHDA and CDR2 is SQIVND (reference sequence).

The rearrangement links TRBV4-3 to TRBJ1-1; D gene ambiguous. The V and J ends lost 3 bases and 4 bases respectively, with 12 bases between them. Looked up from germline, CDR1 is LGHNA and CDR2 is YSLEER. The CDR3 loop spans 14 amino acids. In nucleotides, the CDR3 is TGCGCCAGCAGCCACGGACGGGTGGGCACTGAAGCTTTCTTT. This gives the protein CASSHGRVGTEAFF.

This clone showed up just once. The chain employs TRBV9 and TRBJ1-3; D is uncertain. The CDR3 extends over 14 amino acids. The V gene's germline CDR1 is SGDLS and CDR2 YYNGEE. V dropped 3 bases and J dropped 1 base, with 8 bases sitting between them. The CDR3 bases are TGTGCCAGCAGCGGGATAGAGTCTGGAAACACCATATATTTT. Protein: CASSGIESGNTIYF.

This chain uses TRBV5-1 with TRBJ1-3; possible D gene TRBD1, 6 bases. V was cut by 0 bases and J by 1 base, with 8 bases left in between. Per germline, CDR1 SGHRS and CDR2 YFSETQ. The CDR3 consists of 15 residues. CDR3 sequence reads: CASSLGQASGNTIYF. The CDR3 nucleotides read TGCGCCAGCAGCTTGGGACAGGCATCTGGAAACACCATATATTTT.

The chain recombines TRBV7-9 with TRBJ1-6, with D unresolved. Germline loops: CDR1 SEHNR, CDR2 FQNEAQ (reference sequence). The ends were cut back, 2 bases at V and 6 bases at J, with 11 bases in the middle. There are 15 residues in the CDR3. CDR3: CASSLNSSPNSPLHF. As DNA, the CDR3 is TGTGCCAGCAGCTTAAACAGTTCACCTAATTCACCCCTCCACTTT.

CDR3 bases: TGCGCCAGCAGCCTGGGTAGCATGCAGGGGTTTCACACTGAAGCTTTCTTT. Amino acids: CASSLGSMQGFHTEAFF. This sequence joins TRBV5-1 and TRBJ1-1; perhaps TRBD1 as D (6 bases). V gave up 4 bases and J gave up 3 bases, with 22 bases separating them. CDR3 length: 17 residues. Germline-derived CDR1 and CDR2 are SGHRS and YFSETQ.

The chain links TRBV6-5 to TRBJ1-2, with TRBD1 identical over 8 bases. Germline CDR1 and CDR2: MNHEY and SVGAGI. The CDR3 extends over 14 amino acids. The V segment lost 4 bases and the J segment 2 bases; nucleotides outside the gene matches: 3. DNA for the CDR3: TGTGCCAGCAGTTCGTACAGGGGGAACTATGGCTACACCTTC. Amino acids: CASSSYRGNYGYTF.

The genes are TRBV6-6 and TRBJ2-2; 8 bases agree with TRBD2. Germline CDR1 MNHNY, CDR2 SVGAGI (reference sequence). J gave up 6 bases and V 0 bases, and 6 bases lay outside the gene matches. The CDR3 sequence is 16 residues long. Here the CDR3 reads CASSYSKREFAGELFF. In DNA form, the CDR3 reads TGTGCCAGCAGTTACTCGAAGCGGGAGTTTGCCGGGGAGCTGTTTTTT.

The genes are TRBV19 and TRBJ2-3; 8 positions agree with TRBD2. CDR3 size: 15 residues. The J segment lost 2 bases and the V segment lost 5 bases, leaving 6 bases of the junction unmatched. CDR1 LNHDA and CDR2 SQIVND come from the germline V gene (reference sequence). CDR3 nucleotides: TGTGCCAGTAGTCCCCTAGCGGGCTCCACAGATACGCAGTATTTT. It is translated as CASSPLAGSTDTQYF.

The chain couples TRBV5-1 to TRBJ1-5, with 8 bases aligning to TRBD1. CDR1 SGHRS and CDR2 YFSETQ come from the germline V gene. Trimming took 1 base from V and 6 from J; bases not matched to a gene: 0. CDR3 length: 13 residues. Here the CDR3 reads CASSLTGGQPQHF. The CDR3 nucleotides are TGCGCCAGCAGCTTGACAGGGGGTCAGCCCCAGCATTTT.

The V and J genes are TRBV14 and TRBJ1-2; D is ambiguous. Trimming left V 0 bases short and J 4 bases short, with 12 bases between. The CDR3 length is 15 residues. CDR1 SGHDN and CDR2 FVKESK come from the germline V gene. In nucleotides, the CDR3 is TGTGCCAGCAGCCAAGATGAGGGAATTAGCTATGGCTACACCTTC. Encoded protein: CASSQDEGISYGYTF.

The CDR3 is CASSAGTALGYTF. The CDR3 DNA sequence: TGTGCCAGCAGTGCCGGGACAGCACTTGGCTACACCTTC. The V call is TRBV27, the J call TRBJ1-2, with 7 bases identical to TRBD1. CDR3 length: 13 amino acids. Germline values: CDR1 MNHEY, CDR2 SMNVEV (reference sequence). Unmatched junction bases numbered 7, after V lost 5 bases and J lost 7 bases.

The genes are TRBV2 and TRBJ1-2; no clear D gene. V lost 7 bases and J lost 3, with 24 bases in between. The CDR3 extends over 17 amino acids. Germline V gene data show CDR1 as SNHLY and CDR2 as FYNNEI. The CDR3 reads CASTQMAAQSAYYGYTF. CDR3 nucleotide sequence: TGTGCCAGCACTCAAATGGCGGCACAGTCCGCCTACTATGGCTACACCTTC.

CDR3 residues: CASSGGIEYEQYF. CDR3 sequence (DNA): TGTGCCAGCAGTGGCGGAATAGAGTACGAGCAGTACTTC. The V gene is TRBV6-1, the J gene TRBJ2-7, with D uncertain. Between the trimmed V and J ends, which lost 4 bases and 4 bases, there was a span of 11 bases. This CDR3 is built from 13 residues. Germline V gives CDR1 MNHNS, CDR2 SASEGT.

This clone was observed once. The chain is built from TRBV11-2 and TRBJ1-6, with D possibly TRBD1 on 5 matching bases. This CDR3 is built from 15 residues. The V gene's germline CDR1 is SGHAT and CDR2 FQNNGV. Between the trimmed V and J ends, which lost 0 bases and 9 bases, there was a span of 12 bases. In DNA, the CDR3 is TGTGCCAGCAGCTTAGAAGGACATTTTGGTTCACCCCTCCACTTT. Its protein product is CASSLEGHFGSPLHF.

This chain connects TRBV18 to TRBJ1-2; D is ambiguous. In germline, CDR1 is KGHSH, CDR2 LQKENI. The CDR3 loop spans 15 amino acids. The ends were cut back, 6 bases at V and 3 bases at J, with 17 bases in the middle. CDR3 in DNA: TGTGCCAGCTCCATAGTCGGCGGGAATGACTATGGCTACACCTTC. The encoded protein is CASSIVGGNDYGYTF.